This T cell receptor (beta chain) was captured in a study of control samples from healthy donors and cancer patients. The repertoire was sequenced with immunoSEQ multiplex PCR; TCRdb's copy has only in-frame clones and lacks some. In the table there are 40,000 to 60,000 clones, about 90% of which are singletons. This CDR3 is built from 20 residues. Germline lookup yields CDR1 MNHEY and CDR2 SVGEGT. The junction had 10 bases not matched to a gene; V was cut back by 1 base and J by 1 base. The receptor's source is a man aged 60 to 69 with head and neck cancer. The sample comprised PBMCs. The V call is TRBV6-2 or TRBV6-3, the J call TRBJ2-3; 14 bases are a match to TRBD2. The DNA of the CDR3 is TGTGCCAGCAGTTACTTGGGACTAGCGGGGGCTGTAGCGGGCACAGATACGCAGTATTTT. Its protein is CASSYLGLAGAVAGTDTQYF.